These T cell receptor beta chains were read from a single sample in a study of cytomegalovirus exposure and HLA in healthy donors. Clones were sequenced by immunoSEQ multiplex PCR, and TCRdb holds only the in-frame ones, with some missing. This repertoire shows more than 140,000 clones, under 70% found once; its top ten account for 3%. Material for sequencing was PBMCs. The origin of the receptors is a woman aged 25 to 39 in good health and CMV-seropositive. CDR3s leave out the opening cysteine and the closing phenylalanine or tryptophan.

v_gene,CDR3aa
TRBV18,ASSRGQGYGYT
TRBV7-9,ASSPNPQGTYEQY
TRBV9,ASSVGGLDYERY
TRBV5-4,ASSPRPGTEYNEQF
TRBV2,ASSPRRGEAF
TRBV14,ASRRTVETQY
TRBV25-1,ASSSSTSPTDTQY
TRBV28,ASSLGGRLGSEAF
TRBV7-2,ASSPRASGGSTDTQY
TRBV13,ASSFSDTQY
TRBV5-6,ASRRGAGGTTGELF
TRBV10-2,ASSISGFNPSPNYGYT
TRBV7-9,ASSFIRNTGELF
TRBV5-1,ASSPGHRTASGDEQY
TRBV5-8,ASVLAGGPGEQY
TRBV7-9,ASSLEYSPTSYEQY
TRBV11-1,ASTSGNGAYGYT
TRBV28,ASSRQSSGNTIY
TRBV15,ATSSRDRGEQY
TRBV5-1,ASRGSSYEQY
TRBV28,ASTPPGGRAGELF
TRBV30,AWSEGQNYGYT
TRBV27,ASRRSSGNTIY
TRBV10-3,AISVTALNTEAF
TRBV28,ASSFPRAVNYGYT
TRBV7-2,ASSPLGAPPSPLH
TRBV11-3,ASRSIAGLNSPLH
TRBV18,ASSPSASGGYEQY
TRBV27,ASSFGQGSSYEQY
TRBV19,ASSIVEPSGNTIY
TRBV28,ASSLNRGPQPQH
TRBV6-6,ASTDRVSTDTQY
TRBV11-2,ASTAGVKNIQY
TRBV11-3,ASSPLAGEGNEQY
TRBV10-3,AISIEGEQY
TRBV4-2,ASSQDRAGEGSYNEQF
TRBV27,ASCPGGPLAGVSYNEQF
TRBV29-1,SVETSARDTQY
TRBV9,ASSVDSNGYT
TRBV9,ASSVGVGGGTDTQY
TRBV10-2,ASRGPLETQY
TRBV18,ASSPGRVEQF
TRBV27,ASSLPGGEAF
TRBV6-5,ASRMGLGANSPLH
TRBV6-1,ASSVLLYGELF
TRBV13,ASSFRGAGERYNEQF
TRBV28,ASSLRGVIEKLF
TRBV9,ASSVLAGYEQY
TRBV4-1,ATLGGFTDTQY
TRBV2,ASSLQGVTETQY
TRBV6-6,ASSYSRVEHEQY
TRBV5-5,ASTLAFFNQGYGYT
TRBV4-1,ASSKWTSGGATATDTQY
TRBV25-1,ASRDSNYGYT
TRBV5-6,ASSMFDTEYGYT
TRBV10-1,ASSGLAGGPQY
TRBV6-5,ASSYSAGGSYNEQF
TRBV29-1,SVGRGDQPQH
TRBV18,ASSPPEGSYEQY
TRBV28,ASSKTGGRPDTQY